The present entry profiles one T cell receptor (beta chain) with its context. Its antigen remains unknown. J lost 0 bases, V lost 0 bases, and 10 bases had no gene match. Germline V lookup: CDR1 SGHNT, CDR2 YYREEE (reference sequence). The CDR3 is made up of 19 amino acids. The data stem from a study of CD4+ T cells in melanoma. Only in-frame clones appear in the TCRdb table, and some are missing; sequencing was by immunoSEQ multiplex PCR. The sample includes about 140,000 clones, around nine tenths seen only once; the top ten take about 1.5%. Study results and caveats: Diverse differentiation states were reported for melanoma neoantigen-specific CD4+ T cells.

This clonotype originated in a human donor with melanoma. This chain uses TRBV5-4 with TRBJ2-1; 9 nucleotides agree with TRBD2. The CDR3 DNA reads as TGTGCCAGCAGCTTGGCCGAGAAGCGGGGGGTCAGCTCCTACAATGAGCAGTTCTTC. It yields the protein CASSLAEKRGVSSYNEQFF.